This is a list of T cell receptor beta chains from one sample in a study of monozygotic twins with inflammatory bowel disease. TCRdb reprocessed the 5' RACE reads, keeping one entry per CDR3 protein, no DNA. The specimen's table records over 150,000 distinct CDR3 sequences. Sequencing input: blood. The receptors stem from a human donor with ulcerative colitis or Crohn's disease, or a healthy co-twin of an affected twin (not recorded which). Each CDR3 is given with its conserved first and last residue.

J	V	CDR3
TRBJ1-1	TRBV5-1	CASSLQGTGTEAFF
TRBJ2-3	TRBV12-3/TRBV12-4	CASSFRATGTDTQYF
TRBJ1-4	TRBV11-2	CASSLEQGVNEKLFF
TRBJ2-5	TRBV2	CASSEGAGEEETQYF
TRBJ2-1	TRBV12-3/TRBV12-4	CASSFLDYQYNEQFF
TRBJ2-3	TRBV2	CASSGPFEATQYF
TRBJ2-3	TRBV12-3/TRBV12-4	CASSLDWAAAHADTQYF
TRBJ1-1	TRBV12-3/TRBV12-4	CASSFGSTGITEAFF
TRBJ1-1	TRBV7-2	CASSLGPGFEDTEAFF
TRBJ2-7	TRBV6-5	CASSYSGIGSYEQYF
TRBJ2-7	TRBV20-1	CSARVRLTYEQYF
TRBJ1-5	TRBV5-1	CASSWPDRGTQPQHF